This TCR beta chain was documented in a study of a mutant IDH1 vaccine in newly diagnosed glioma (dated by TCRdb to the early 2020s). With regard to the full study: Patients received eight vaccinations in weeks 1, 3, 5, 7, 11, 15, 19 and 23, corresponding to visits V03 through V10. Vaccination started 4-6 weeks after radiotherapy alone, or was given together with temozolomide cycles in the groups whose treatment included chemotherapy. Of the 30 to 35 patients who were treated, approximately 60% were male and 37.5% were female, and the mean age was roughly 40 years. Before enrollment, most patients had been given radiochemotherapy with temozolomide as standard therapy, while the rest had received either radiotherapy alone or temozolomide alone. Peripheral blood was collected at six visits: V03 (baseline), V05, V07, V10, V12 and V13. Longitudinal TCRB deep sequencing was done for 25 to 30 treated patients, wherever samples were available for exploratory analyses. Overall results and qualifications from the work: It was noted by the authors that analyses of patient blood samples could not be reproduced owing to sample limitations. Pseudoprogression appeared unrelated to alterations in the top peripheral T cell clonotypes detected by TCRB sequencing. Availability determined which PBMC samples were chosen for TCRB deep sequencing. Across multiple MHC alleles, vaccine-induced immune responses were seen in roughly 93% of patients.

Library generation was performed with the immunoSEQ multiplex PCR assay. The hsTCRB Kit was used according to the manufacturer's protocol to amplify rearranged TCR beta chain sequences. TCRB libraries were sequenced on an Illumina MiSeq. The study's own analysis went as follows. The kit vendor's proprietary platform handled demultiplexing, trimming and gene mapping. Not all clones reach the TCRdb copy of this immuneACCESS table, which keeps in-frame sequences only. Checked studies attribute under half of the gap to unresolved V genes and leave the rest unexplained. For V, J and clone size, that table is used; D and trimming come from the DNA. In this sample the table shows roughly 70,000 clones, approximately 84% of which occur a single time. In total, the top ten clones hold approximately 9.1% of the sample. Between the V and J ends, shortened by 4 bases and 3 bases respectively, the junction contains 10 bases. The CDR3 starts with the cysteine, ends with the phenylalanine, and has 14 residues. The entry retains the CDR3 DNA only, 42 bases that are in frame from base 1. Via the germline V gene, CDR1 is SGHTA and CDR2 FQGNSA.

This clone has a handful of counts. Its antigen is unknown. Base qualities are not recorded, but no much larger clone differs from it by a single base. The intended sense of this specimen's time point label: week 11, during vaccination. Each vaccine dose was 300 ug of a 20-mer mutant IDH1 peptide in Montanide, given subcutaneously with topical imiquimod. The donors had newly diagnosed IDH1-mutant astrocytomas of WHO grade 3 or 4 that showed loss of nuclear ATRX. The samples were drawn from NOA16, a multicentre, single-arm, open-label phase I trial in Germany that tested a mutant IDH1 peptide vaccine in humans for the first time. Genomic DNA for TCRB sequencing was isolated from EDTA blood with the DNeasy Blood and Tissue Kit.

This TCR derives from a woman aged 45 to 65 with glioma. The chain couples TRBV7-2 to TRBJ1-5, with the D gene too uncertain to name. This specimen consisted of PBMCs, obtained from a glioma patient whose treatment included an IDH1 peptide vaccine. The CDR3 loop reads CASSYQAANQPQHF. The DNA sequence is as follows: TGTGCCAGCAGCTACCAGGCGGCCAATCAGCCCCAGCATTTT. The CDR3 plus the reference TRBV7-2 and TRBJ1-5 genes for the other parts give the full variable domain: GAGVSQSPSNKVTEKGKDVELRCDPISGHTALYWYRQSLGQGLEFLIYFQGNSAPDKSGLPSDRFSAERTGGSVSTLTIQRTQQEDSAVYLCASSYQAANQPQHFGDGTRLSIL.